What follows are 21 T cell receptor beta chains derived from one specimen sequenced in a study of T cells in Graves' hyperthyroidism and ophthalmopathy (dated by TCRdb to between 2018 and 2020). Receptor libraries were prepared by multiplex PCR. Instrument on record: Illumina HiSeq 2000. Amplification of TCR beta CDR3 regions was carried out from RNA transcripts. A first-round RT-PCR of the TCR CDR3 used the HTBI primer set with the Qiagen OneStep RT-PCR kit. The public reads were run again by TCRdb, first through fastp at Q25 and then through MiXCR, and only productive beta chains were kept. A single entry per CDR3 protein holds the most common genes and DNA from its merged rows. The sample table records about 640,000 distinct CDR3 sequences; more than 20% of these occur just once. 34% of the sample rests with the top ten. The sequencing sample was made of blood. These receptors were collected from a man aged 25 to 40 with Graves' ophthalmopathy.

The chain couples TRBV24-1 to TRBJ1-2; weak D call: TRBD1 (5 bases). Between the trimmed V and J ends, which lost 2 bases and 8 bases, there was a span of 20 bases. Germline values: CDR1 KGHDR, CDR2 SFDVKD. CDR3 length: 16 amino acids. The CDR3 spells CATSDSRTRLGGGYTF. CDR3 coding DNA: TGTGCCACCAGTGATTCCCGGACACGGCTTGGAGGAGGCTACACCTTC.

The J gene is TRBJ2-5, the V gene TRBV5-4, with 8 bases lining up with TRBD2. The length of the CDR3 is 13 residues. The germline V gene has CDR1 SGHNT and CDR2 YYREEE (reference sequence). V lost 4 bases to trimming and J lost 5 bases; unmatched junction nucleotides: 4. CDR3 sequence: CASSSGSMETQYF. In DNA, the CDR3 is TGTGCCAGCAGCAGCGGGAGCATGGAGACCCAGTACTTC.

The V gene is TRBV5-4, the J gene TRBJ2-3, with D perhaps matching TRBD2 (5 bases). Trimming cost V 4 bases and J 2 bases, with 8 bases left between them. The CDR3 spans 13 residues. Germline V gene data show CDR1 as SGHNT and CDR2 as YYREEE (reference sequence). The CDR3, as DNA: TGTGCCAGCAGCCGACTAACCACAGATACGCAGTATTTT. The encoded protein is CASSRLTTDTQYF.

The V call is TRBV18, the J call TRBJ2-7, with TRBD1 identical over 8 bases. Germline V CDR1 and CDR2: KGHSH, LQKENI. V gave up 3 bases and J gave up 4 bases; unmatched junction bases: 8. This CDR3 has 15 residues. The CDR3 bases are TGTGCCAGCTCACCGGTACAGGGGGAGTCGTACGAGCAGTACTTC. Encoded protein: CASSPVQGESYEQYF.

This clonotype appeared a few times. The chain is built from TRBV4-3 and TRBJ2-1; 8 bases map to TRBD1. This CDR3 has 14 amino acids. V trimming: 1 base; J trimming: 7 bases; junction bases outside the gene matches: 3. Germline assignment: CDR1 LGHNA and CDR2 YSLEER. CDR3 sequence: CASSQVDRVNEQFF. In nucleotides, the CDR3 is TGCGCCAGCAGCCAAGTGGACAGGGTAAATGAGCAGTTCTTC.

This clonotype has more than one count but fewer than ten. The rearrangement links TRBV20-1 to TRBJ1-6; TRBD1 matches 7 bases. With 2 bases clipped from V and 5 bases from J, the junction kept 9 bases outside the gene matches. The germline gives CDR1 DFQATT, CDR2 SNEGSKA (reference sequence). This CDR3 has 16 amino acids. Written as DNA, the CDR3 is TGCAGTGCTAGAAAAGGTAGTGGGACAGATAATTCACCCCTCCACTTT. It is translated as CSARKGSGTDNSPLHF.

This rearrangement joins TRBV6-9 to TRBJ2-5; D is perhaps TRBD2 (5 bases). The germline gives CDR1 MNHGY, CDR2 SVAAGI. This CDR3 has 14 residues. Trimming left V 3 bases short and J 4 bases short, with 12 bases between. The CDR3 DNA sequence: TGTGCCAGCAGTTACGGCCCTGCGGGAGAGACCCAGTACTTC. Translated: CASSYGPAGETQYF.

This sequence joins TRBV19 and TRBJ2-7; 8 bases line up with TRBD1. V was clipped by 5 bases and J by 2 bases; unmatched bases: 11. The CDR3 consists of 16 residues. Germline V gene data show CDR1 as LNHDA and CDR2 as SQIVND (reference sequence). This chain's CDR3 is CASSPYQGQVPYEQYF. In nucleotides, the CDR3 is TGTGCCAGTAGTCCCTATCAGGGACAGGTTCCCTACGAGCAGTACTTC.

This clonotype was seen a handful of times. The V call is TRBV15, the J call TRBJ2-5; 10 bases align to TRBD1. J gave up 3 bases and V 3 bases, and 7 bases lay outside the gene matches. The germline CDR1 and CDR2 sequences are LNHNV and YYDKDF (reference sequence). The length of the CDR3 is 16 residues. The CDR3 DNA reads TGTGCCACCAGCAGGGGGGTCGGGACAGGGGAAGAGACCCAGTACTTC. Translation gives CATSRGVGTGEETQYF.

The chain combines TRBV28 with TRBJ1-2, with TRBD1 identical over 7 bases. Unmatched junction bases numbered 12, after V lost 4 bases and J lost 4 bases. The CDR3 runs 16 residues. Germline V lookup: CDR1 MDHEN, CDR2 SYDVKM. The CDR3 loop reads CASSSPQDRWVYGYTF. The CDR3, as DNA: TGTGCCAGCAGTTCCCCGCAGGACAGGTGGGTCTATGGCTACACCTTC.

This clonotype was found a few times. The CDR3 DNA follows: TGTGCCAGCAGCTTAAGTCCCTGGGAGTTCGAACAGCCCCAGCATTTT. Translating it yields CASSLSPWEFEQPQHF. V and J are TRBV7-2 and TRBJ1-5; D remains ambiguous. This CDR3 has 16 amino acids. The V end lost 2 bases, the J end lost 7 bases, and 18 bases lay between the germline ends. Germline V lookup: CDR1 SGHTA, CDR2 FQGNSA.

This clonotype was recorded many times. The rearrangement joins TRBV2 to TRBJ2-1; D gene uncertain. The CDR3 runs to 13 residues. The V gene's germline CDR1 is SNHLY and CDR2 FYNNEI. V dropped 8 bases and J dropped 8 bases, with 16 bases sitting between them. The CDR3 is CASGWVPFDEQFF. CDR3 DNA sequence: TGTGCCAGCGGGTGGGTACCTTTCGATGAGCAGTTCTTC.

This rearrangement joins TRBV6-1 to TRBJ2-5; weak D call: TRBD1 (6 bases). The CDR3 is 13 amino acids. V was trimmed by 7 bases and J by 4 bases, leaving 13 bases between them. The V gene's germline CDR1 is MNHNS and CDR2 SASEGT. CDR3 protein: CASTGQTRETQYF. The CDR3 DNA sequence: TGTGCCAGCACCGGACAGACACGAGAGACCCAGTACTTC.

The chain has TRBV3-1 and TRBJ2-1; 8 bases fit TRBD2. Germline V gene sequence: CDR1 LGHDT, CDR2 YNNKEL (reference sequence). V trimming: 3 bases; J trimming: 3 bases; junction bases outside the gene matches: 4. CDR3 length equals 15 residues. The CDR3 nucleotides read TGTGCCAGCAGCCAGGTAGCGGGGCTCTACAATGAGCAGTTCTTC. The encoded protein is CASSQVAGLYNEQFF.

This clonotype was recorded many times. J is TRBJ2-1 and V is TRBV7-9, with TRBD2 as a possible D gene (5 bases). Germline CDR1 reads SEHNR; CDR2 reads FQNEAQ (reference sequence). The V gene lost 5 bases and the J gene lost 5 bases, with 13 bases spanning the gap. The length of the CDR3 is 14 residues. CDR3 DNA sequence: TGTGCCAGCAGCGATAGCGTAGTAAACAATGAGCAGTTCTTC. This gives the protein CASSDSVVNNEQFF.

This clonotype was counted a few times. The chain uses TRBV12-3 or TRBV12-4 and TRBJ2-2; possible D gene TRBD2, 6 bases. The CDR3 loop spans 15 amino acids. Trimming cost V 5 bases and J 3 bases, with 13 bases left between them. In DNA form, the CDR3 reads TGTGCCAGCAGTGGGACTGGCGGTGACACCGGGGAGCTGTTTTTT. Its protein is CASSGTGGDTGELFF.

This clonotype was counted between two and nine times. This sequence joins TRBV4-1 and TRBJ2-7; the match to TRBD1 covers 8 bases. Losses at the gene ends were 0 bases for V and 7 bases for J; bases not matched to a gene: 11. Per germline, CDR1 MGHRA and CDR2 YSYEKL. The CDR3 consists of 16 residues. The DNA of the CDR3 is TGCGCCAGCAGCCAAGAAACCTGGACAGGGCGGGAAGAGCAGTACTTC. Amino acids: CASSQETWTGREEQYF.

This clonotype was recorded many times. The chain couples TRBV7-9 to TRBJ2-7, with a weak D call TRBD2 (7 bases). V was trimmed by 4 bases and J by 2 bases, leaving 21 bases between them. This CDR3 has 17 residues. CDR1 is SEHNR and CDR2 is FQNEAQ in the germline V gene (reference sequence). CDR3 protein: CASSSKGGGDRTYEQYF. The CDR3 DNA sequence: TGTGCCAGCAGCTCCAAGGGGGGAGGGGACCGTACCTACGAGCAGTACTTC.

The sample holds a few counts of this clonotype. V gene TRBV5-1 combines with J gene TRBJ2-1; TRBD2 matches at 13 bases. V gave up 4 bases and J gave up 0 bases; unmatched junction bases: 10. CDR3 length: 19 amino acids. Germline V gene lookup returns CDR1 SGHRS and CDR2 YFSETQ. The CDR3 region has the DNA TGCGCCAGCAGCCTCTTAGGACTAGCGGGAGCGGGCTCCTACAATGAGCAGTTCTTC. It translates to CASSLLGLAGAGSYNEQFF.

This clonotype has at least ten counts. V usage is TRBV20-1 and J usage is TRBJ1-1; D unclear. CDR3 length: 13 amino acids. CDR1 is DFQATT, CDR2 SNEGSKA, per germline (reference sequence). V lost 1 base and J 7 bases, leaving 13 bases between the germline ends. In DNA form, the CDR3 reads TGCAGTGCTAGAGTGGGGAGGGCTGGTGAAGCTTTCTTT. Amino acid sequence: CSARVGRAGEAFF.

This chain uses TRBV29-1 with TRBJ1-2; weak D call: TRBD1 (5 bases). The V and J ends lost 0 bases and 4 bases respectively, with 12 bases between them. This CDR3 region has 14 residues. CDR1 is SQVTM and CDR2 is ANQGSEA in the germline V gene. The CDR3 bases are TGCAGCGTTGAAGATGAGGGCAGGGTCTATGGCTACACCTTC. Translating gives CSVEDEGRVYGYTF. Combining the CDR3 with reference TRBV29-1 and TRBJ1-2 gives the whole variable domain SAVISQKPSRDICQRGTSLTIQCQVDSQVTMMFWYRQQPGQSLTLIATANQGSEATYESGFVIDKFPISRPNLTFSTLTVSNMSPEDSSIYLCSVEDEGRVYGYTFGSGTRLTVV.